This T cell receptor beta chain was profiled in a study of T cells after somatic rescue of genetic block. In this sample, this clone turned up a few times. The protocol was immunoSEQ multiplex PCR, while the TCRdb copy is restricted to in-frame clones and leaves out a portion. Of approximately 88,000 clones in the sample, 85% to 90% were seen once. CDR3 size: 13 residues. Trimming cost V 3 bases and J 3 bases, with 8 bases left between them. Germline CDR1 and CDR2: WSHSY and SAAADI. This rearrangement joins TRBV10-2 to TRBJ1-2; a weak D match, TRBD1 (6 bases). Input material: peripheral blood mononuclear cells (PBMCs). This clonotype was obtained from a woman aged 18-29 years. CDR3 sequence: CASSDTGYYGYTF. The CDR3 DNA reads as TGCGCCAGCAGTGATACAGGGTACTATGGCTACACCTTC.